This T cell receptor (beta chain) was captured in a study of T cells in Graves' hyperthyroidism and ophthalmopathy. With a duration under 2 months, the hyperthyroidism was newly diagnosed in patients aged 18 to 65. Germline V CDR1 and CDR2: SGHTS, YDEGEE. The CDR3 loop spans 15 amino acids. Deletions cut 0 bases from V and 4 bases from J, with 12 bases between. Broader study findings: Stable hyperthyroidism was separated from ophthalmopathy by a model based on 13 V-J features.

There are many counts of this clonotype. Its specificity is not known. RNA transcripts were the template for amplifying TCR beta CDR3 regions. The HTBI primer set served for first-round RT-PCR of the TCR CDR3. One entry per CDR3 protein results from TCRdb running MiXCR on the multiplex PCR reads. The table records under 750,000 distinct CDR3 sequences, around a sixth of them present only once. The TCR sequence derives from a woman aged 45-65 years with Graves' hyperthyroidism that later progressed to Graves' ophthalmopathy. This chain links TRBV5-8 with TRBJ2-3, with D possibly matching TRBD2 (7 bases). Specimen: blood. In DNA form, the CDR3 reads TGTGCCAGCAGCTTGGGGGGGGGCGCACCAGATACGCAGTATTTT. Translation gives CASSLGGGAPDTQYF.